The source of this T cell receptor (beta chain) is a study of CD8+ T cells in alopecia areata. Looking at the study overall: Treatment comprised oral tofacitinib, 5 to 10 mg twice daily, in treated patients. Study-level findings and limits: Many expanded lesional clones persisted during tofacitinib (in both scalp and blood).

The CDR3 spans 16 residues. Trimming shortened V by 4 bases and J by 1 base, and 15 bases separated the two germline ends. Germline assignment: CDR1 MNHNS and CDR2 SASEGT. Reverse transcription of extracted RNA yielded cDNA, which provided the sequencing template. Clones were sequenced by immunoSEQ multiplex PCR, and TCRdb holds only the in-frame ones, with some missing. Of roughly 190,000 clones listed, approximately 61% are singletons. Concerning this clone itself: What it recognizes is unknown.

Treatment indicated: oral pan-JAK inhibitor, 5-10 mg twice daily. The V and J genes are TRBV6-1 and TRBJ2-3; possible D gene TRBD1, 5 bases. This clonotype originated in a human donor with alopecia areata. This sample comprised CD4+ T cells sorted from blood, obtained at week 24, from a patient treated with tofacitinib. CDR3 sequence reads: CASSGQGRLGTDTQYF. For the CDR3, the DNA is TGTGCCAGCAGTGGGCAGGGTCGGTTGGGCACAGATACGCAGTATTTT.